A single sample gave rise to the 25 T cell receptor beta chains below, sequenced in a study of T cells after yellow fever vaccination. MiXCR, applied by TCRdb to the 5' RACE reads, yields one record per CDR3 protein. The sample lists 95,000 to 100,000 distinct CDR3 sequences, roughly 5.2% occurring once. The sequencing here drew on CD8+ T cells sorted from PBMCs, taken 10 days after the yellow fever booster vaccination. These receptors originate from a man younger than 30 who received the YFV17D yellow fever vaccine.

This clonotype was seen many times. The chain uses TRBV3-1 and TRBJ2-7; D unclear. CDR1 LGHDT and CDR2 YNNKEL come from the germline V gene (reference sequence). The CDR3 loop spans 13 amino acids. The ends were cut back, 0 bases at V and 2 bases at J, with 5 bases in the middle. CDR3 loop: CASSQDFAYEQYF. In DNA form, the CDR3 reads TGTGCCAGCAGCCAAGATTTCGCCTACGAGCAGTACTTC.

J is TRBJ2-7 and V is TRBV9; D is uncertain. Germline V gene data show CDR1 as SGDLS and CDR2 as YYNGEE. With 3 bases removed from V and 3 bases from J, the gap between germline ends came to 13 bases. The CDR3 has 14 amino acids. CDR3 in amino acids: CASSGDRLGYEQYF. CDR3 nucleotide sequence: TGTGCCAGCAGCGGAGACCGATTGGGCTACGAGCAGTACTTC.

This clonotype was counted only a few times. CDR3 sequence (DNA): TGTGCCTGGAGTCACGGGAACTATGGCTACACCTTC. It encodes CAWSHGNYGYTF. The chain is built from TRBV30 and TRBJ1-2; D uncertain. Germline V CDR1 and CDR2: GTSNPN, SVGIG (reference sequence). The CDR3 consists of 12 residues. V lost 2 bases, J lost 2 bases, and 6 bases lay in between.

This clonotype showed up just a few times. The genes are TRBV13 and TRBJ1-1; D uncertain. Trimming shortened V by 3 bases and J by 5 bases, and 10 bases separated the two germline ends. The CDR3 extends over 13 amino acids. The germline V gene has CDR1 PRHDT and CDR2 FYEKMQ (reference sequence). Written as DNA, the CDR3 is TGTGCCAGCAGCTTTGTACGTGAGACTGAAGCTTTCTTT. Protein product: CASSFVRETEAFF.

This sequence joins TRBV28 and TRBJ1-2, with 10 bases identical to TRBD1. V dropped 2 bases and J dropped 5; count of bases not matched to a gene: 5. The CDR3 covers 15 residues. CDR1 and CDR2 from the germline V gene are MDHEN and SYDVKM. Written as DNA, the CDR3 is TGTGCCAGCAGTTTACAGGACAGGGGGACGTATGGCTACACCTTC. The encoded protein is CASSLQDRGTYGYTF.

This clonotype was detected a few times. The chain joins TRBV7-9 to TRBJ2-1, with D uncertain. Germline values: CDR1 SEHNR, CDR2 FQNEAQ (reference sequence). This CDR3 contains 14 residues. V lost 1 base and J 4 bases, leaving 8 bases between the germline ends. The CDR3 coding sequence is TGTGCCAGCAGCTTAGAGCCCTCGTACAATGAGCAGTTCTTC. It yields the protein CASSLEPSYNEQFF.

In its sample, this clonotype was seen a few times. The J gene is TRBJ2-5, the V gene TRBV6-5; 13 nucleotides align to TRBD2. After removal of 5 bases from V and 4 bases from J, the junction contained 7 bases not matched to a gene. The CDR3 loop spans 16 amino acids. Per the germline V gene, CDR1 is MNHEY and CDR2 is SVGAGI. The CDR3 sequence: CASSPGLAGEGETQYF. The CDR3 DNA sequence: TGTGCCAGCAGTCCCGGACTAGCGGGGGAAGGAGAGACCCAGTACTTC.

The chain recombines TRBV4-1 with TRBJ2-3; 10 bases are a match to TRBD2. Germline CDR1 and CDR2: MGHRA and YSYEKL. The CDR3 contains 19 residues. Germline trimming cut 4 bases from V and 0 bases from J; bases unmatched to any gene: 13. The CDR3 loop is CASSLAALSGGYSTDTQYF. The CDR3 DNA reads as TGCGCCAGCAGCCTCGCGGCCCTTAGCGGGGGGTATAGCACAGATACGCAGTATTTT.

This clonotype was observed a handful of times. The V call is TRBV27, the J call TRBJ2-1; 10 bases map to TRBD1. V shed 4 bases, J shed 4 bases, and the junction held 4 bases outside the gene matches. There are 15 residues in the CDR3. The germline V gene has CDR1 MNHEY and CDR2 SMNVEV (reference sequence). CDR3 residues: CASSYGDRGYNEQFF. CDR3 DNA sequence: TGTGCCAGCAGTTATGGGGACAGGGGTTACAATGAGCAGTTCTTC.

This clonotype was seen only a few times. J is TRBJ2-1 and V is TRBV7-2; no reliable D call. CDR1 is SGHTA and CDR2 is FQGNSA in the germline V gene. The CDR3 is 17 amino acids. The ends were cut back, 3 bases at V and 0 bases at J, with 15 bases in the middle. DNA of the CDR3: TGTGCCAGCAGCTTCGACCCCGGCATTAGCTCCTACAATGAGCAGTTCTTC. This sequence encodes CASSFDPGISSYNEQFF.

The V call is TRBV5-5, the J call TRBJ1-5; TRBD1 is a possible D gene (5 bases). Trimming took off 0 bases at V and 6 bases at J, with 13 bases between the two ends. This CDR3 is 15 amino acids long. The germline V gene has CDR1 SGHKS and CDR2 YYEKEE (reference sequence). The chain's CDR3 is CASSLAPGLGQPQHF. The CDR3 bases are TGTGCCAGCAGCTTGGCCCCAGGGTTGGGTCAGCCCCAGCATTTT.

This clonotype was counted many times. The V call is TRBV12-3 or TRBV12-4, the J call TRBJ2-4; TRBD2 is a possible D gene (7 bases). The CDR3 extends over 16 amino acids. Trimming cost V 6 bases and J 1 base, with 16 bases left between them. CDR3 nucleotide sequence: TGTGCCAGCAGGAACAGGGAGGGGGAGGCCAAAAACATTCAGTACTTC. Translation: CASRNREGEAKNIQYF.

The chain carries TRBV12-3 or TRBV12-4 and TRBJ2-7, with 9 bases that match TRBD1. V was clipped by 6 bases and J by 1 base; unmatched bases: 7. The CDR3 contains 15 residues. The CDR3 loop is CASSYPGQGSYEQYF. The CDR3 nucleotides read TGTGCCAGCAGCTACCCGGGACAGGGATCCTACGAGCAGTACTTC.

This clonotype was observed a few times. The V and J genes are TRBV2 and TRBJ2-3; D call uncertain. Germline-derived CDR1 and CDR2 are SNHLY and FYNNEI. This CDR3 region has 13 residues. V was pared by 1 base and J by 4 bases, with 6 bases between. CDR3 residues: CASSEGASDTQYF. The CDR3 DNA sequence: TGTGCCAGCAGTGAAGGCGCCTCAGATACGCAGTATTTT.

This clonotype was observed at least ten times. The chain recombines TRBV5-1 with TRBJ2-3; D is unclear. Trimming pared 4 bases from V and 0 bases from J, leaving 6 bases between. The germline V gene has CDR1 SGHRS and CDR2 YFSETQ. This CDR3 spans 13 amino acids. The CDR3 bases are TGCGCCAGCAGCCACCCTAGCACAGATACGCAGTATTTT. Translated, it gives CASSHPSTDTQYF.

The gene calls are TRBV5-1 and TRBJ1-1; perhaps TRBD1 as D (6 bases). Per the germline V gene, CDR1 is SGHRS and CDR2 is YFSETQ. The length of the CDR3 is 13 residues. Trimming removed 6 bases from V and 8 bases from J, with 17 bases in between. In DNA, the CDR3 is TGCGCCAGCAAATTAGAGGGGGGGCTAGAAGCTTTCTTT. Translation gives CASKLEGGLEAFF. The whole variable domain, remainder taken from reference TRBV5-1 and TRBJ1-1, is KAGVTQTPRYLIKTRGQQVTLSCSPISGHRSVSWYQQTPGQGLQFLFEYFSETQRNKGNFPGRFSGRQFSNSRSEMNVSTLELGDSALYLCASKLEGGLEAFFGQGTRLTVV.

This clonotype was recorded a few times. The rearrangement links TRBV7-3 to TRBJ2-1, with TRBD2 identical over 10 bases. The germline V gene has CDR1 SGHTA and CDR2 FQGTGA. The CDR3 length is 15 residues. Trimming at V came to 5 bases and at J to 5 bases, leaving 6 bases not matched to a gene. The CDR3 coding sequence is TGTGCCAGCAGCCCACAGCGGGGGGGAAACAATGAGCAGTTCTTC. It yields the protein CASSPQRGGNNEQFF.

There are a few counts of this clonotype. The V gene is TRBV5-5, the J gene TRBJ2-1; maybe TRBD2 (5 bases). V dropped 4 bases and J dropped 4 bases, with 12 bases sitting between them. Germline CDR1 is SGHKS and CDR2 is YYEKEE (reference sequence). There are 14 residues in the CDR3. CDR3 region: CASSAATGYNEQFF. CDR3 coding DNA: TGTGCCAGCAGCGCCGCTACGGGGTACAATGAGCAGTTCTTC.

This clonotype has a handful of counts. The V gene is TRBV5-1, the J gene TRBJ2-5; D possibly corresponds to TRBD1 (6 bases). Germline loops: CDR1 SGHRS, CDR2 YFSETQ. This CDR3 is built from 14 residues. Trimming took 4 bases from V and 3 from J, leaving 13 bases between them. DNA of the CDR3: TGCGCCAGCAGCCCAGGGACAAATGAAGAGACCCAGTACTTC. The encoded protein is CASSPGTNEETQYF.

This chain links TRBV12-3 or TRBV12-4 with TRBJ2-7; TRBD2 agrees at 11 bases. This CDR3 spans 13 amino acids. The J segment lost 4 bases and the V segment lost 6 bases, leaving 2 bases of the junction unmatched. The CDR3 loop reads CASRTSGGYEQYF. CDR3 in DNA: TGTGCCAGCAGAACTAGCGGGGGTTACGAGCAGTACTTC.

At least ten counts were recorded for this clonotype. The chain is built from TRBV28 and TRBJ2-1; perhaps TRBD2 as D (5 bases). The CDR3 spans 14 residues. Germline V gene lookup returns CDR1 MDHEN and CDR2 SYDVKM. V dropped 8 bases and J dropped 2 bases, with 13 bases sitting between them. The CDR3 DNA reads TGTGCCAGCCAACTAGTGGCCACCTACAATGAGCAGTTCTTC. This sequence encodes CASQLVATYNEQFF.

This clonotype has a handful of counts. The rearrangement uses TRBV9 and TRBJ2-5; either TRBD1 or TRBD2 may supply D (5 bases each). V lost 0 bases and J lost 5, with 14 bases in between. The CDR3 consists of 15 residues. CDR1 is SGDLS, CDR2 YYNGEE, per germline. DNA of the CDR3: TGTGCCAGCAGCGTAGTTGGGACCAGAAGGGAGACCCAGTACTTC. Translated, it gives CASSVVGTRRETQYF.

The sample holds many counts of this clonotype. The CDR3 DNA sequence: TGCGCCAGCAGCTTGTTGGATGGGGATGAGCAGTTCTTC. Protein sequence: CASSLLDGDEQFF. This chain connects TRBV5-1 to TRBJ2-1; D not resolved. Per the germline V gene, CDR1 is SGHRS and CDR2 is YFSETQ. V gave up 1 base and J gave up 8 bases, with 10 bases separating them. The CDR3 runs 13 residues.

The rearrangement joins TRBV2 to TRBJ2-7, with 7 bases aligning to TRBD1. The germline CDR1 and CDR2 sequences are SNHLY and FYNNEI. CDR3 length: 13 amino acids. Unmatched junction bases numbered 7, after V lost 8 bases and J lost 3 bases. This chain's CDR3 is CASDRDSGYEQYF. In DNA form, the CDR3 reads TGTGCCAGCGACCGGGACAGCGGCTACGAGCAGTACTTC.

This clonotype was counted between two and nine times. The chain is built from TRBV30 and TRBJ2-7, with D hard to call. The germline gives CDR1 GTSNPN, CDR2 SVGIG (reference sequence). The CDR3 runs to 12 residues. V shed 2 bases and J shed 0 bases, with 5 bases lying between them. The CDR3 here is CAWSISSYEQYF. The CDR3 nucleotides are TGTGCCTGGAGTATTAGCTCCTACGAGCAGTACTTC.